Following are 24 T cell receptor beta chains from one sample sequenced in a study of blood T cell repertoires in COVID-19. The table came from immunoSEQ multiplex PCR; TCRdb's copy has only in-frame clones and leaves some out. The sample records about 160,000 clones, over 85% being singletons. The sample taken for sequencing was peripheral blood. The receptors originated from a woman aged 45-65 years with acute or convalescent COVID-19.

The chain uses TRBV2 and TRBJ2-1, with 7 nucleotides matching TRBD1. CDR1 is SNHLY and CDR2 is FYNNEI in the germline V gene. This CDR3 is 17 amino acids long. The V gene end was trimmed by 6 bases and the J gene end by 3 bases; junction bases not matched to a gene: 14. CDR3 region: CASSPLAGTALYNEQFF. The CDR3 DNA follows: TGTGCCAGCAGCCCATTAGCCGGGACAGCCCTCTACAATGAGCAGTTCTTC.

The gene calls are TRBV19 and TRBJ2-2; 7 nucleotides agree with TRBD1. CDR3 size: 16 residues. The germline gives CDR1 LNHDA, CDR2 SQIVND (reference sequence). V was clipped by 9 bases and J by 2 bases; unmatched bases: 12. The CDR3 DNA follows: TGTGCCAGCGACCGCGAGGGGGCGAGTAACACCGGGGAGCTGTTTTTT. It specifies CASDREGASNTGELFF.

The chain has TRBV9 and TRBJ1-2, with no clear D. V gave up 0 bases and J gave up 1 base, with 10 bases separating them. This CDR3 has 15 amino acids. CDR1 and CDR2 from the germline V gene are SGDLS and YYNGEE. The CDR3 reads CASSVANSLNYGYTF. In nucleotides, the CDR3 is TGTGCCAGCAGCGTAGCTAACAGTCTTAACTATGGCTACACCTTC.

The chain employs TRBV19 and TRBJ2-5; 9 bases agree with TRBD1. From germline, CDR1 is LNHDA and CDR2 SQIVND (reference sequence). This CDR3 has 15 amino acids. V lost 1 base to trimming and J lost 1 base; unmatched junction nucleotides: 1. CDR3 amino acids: CASSIVGQGQETQYF. In nucleotides, the CDR3 is TGTGCCAGTAGTATAGTGGGACAGGGCCAAGAGACCCAGTACTTC.

The rearrangement links TRBV21-1 to TRBJ2-7; TRBD1 is the table's D call and was not checked against the DNA. TRBV21-1 is labeled a pseudogene. The length of the CDR3 is 18 residues. The DNA of the CDR3 is TGTGCCAGCAGCGAACCGACATCCACGACAACGGTTATGCAGGCGCAGTACTTC. Protein product: CASSEPTSTTTVMQAQYF.

This chain uses TRBV5-4 with TRBJ2-2, with 14 bases identical to TRBD2. V was clipped by 4 bases and J by 8 bases; unmatched bases: 7. The length of the CDR3 is 16 residues. Germline V CDR1 and CDR2: SGHNT, YYREEE (reference sequence). The CDR3 region has the DNA TGTGCCAGCAGCCTGGGACTAGCGGGAGCGTTGGGGGAGCTGTTTTTT. Its translation: CASSLGLAGALGELFF. Drawing the rest from reference TRBV5-4 and TRBJ2-2, the complete variable domain is ETGVTQSPTHLIKTRGQQVTLRCSSQSGHNTVSWYQQALGQGPQFIFQYYREEENGRGNFPPRFSGLQFPNYSSELNVNALELDDSALYLCASSLGLAGALGELFFGEGSRLTVL.

The chain joins TRBV19 to TRBJ2-1, with TRBD2 matching 8 bases. J was trimmed by 9 bases and V by 5 bases; bases with no gene match: 12. In germline, CDR1 is LNHDA, CDR2 SQIVND (reference sequence). The CDR3 contains 15 residues. CDR3 DNA sequence: TGTGCCAGTAGTCCTTTAAGAGCGGGAGAAGGTGAGCAGTTCTTC. It yields the protein CASSPLRAGEGEQFF.

CDR3 loop: CASRKGGRSAGGSSYNEQFF. The DNA for the CDR3 is TGTGCCAGCAGAAAGGGTGGGAGGTCGGCGGGTGGAAGCTCCTACAATGAGCAGTTCTTC. The V and J genes are TRBV5-4 and TRBJ2-1, with D perhaps matching TRBD2 (6 bases). The germline gives CDR1 SGHNT, CDR2 YYREEE (reference sequence). V was pared by 5 bases and J by 0 bases, with 27 bases between. This CDR3 comprises 20 residues.

On this clone: Other DNA variants within this sample encode the same CDR3. The rearrangement joins TRBV6-5 to TRBJ1-1; D uncertain. The CDR3 totals 13 residues. Trimming removed 2 bases at V and 1 base at J, with 5 bases between. Per germline, CDR1 MNHEY and CDR2 SVGAGI. CDR3 DNA: TGTGCCAGCAGTTACGCAGGGAACACTGAAGCTTTCTTT. Translating gives CASSYAGNTEAFF.

This sequence joins TRBV10-1 and TRBJ2-2, with D perhaps TRBD2 (6 bases). The CDR3 extends over 15 amino acids. V was shortened by 3 bases and J by 6 bases, with 14 bases between the two germline ends. From germline, CDR1 is WNHNN and CDR2 SYGVQD (reference sequence). The CDR3 here is CASSDGGVVSGELFF. CDR3 in DNA: TGCGCCAGCAGTGATGGAGGGGTTGTTTCCGGGGAGCTGTTTTTT.

The CDR3 reads CASSLILAGDEQFF. In nucleotides, the CDR3 is TGTGCCAGCAGTTTAATACTAGCGGGAGATGAGCAGTTCTTC. The J gene is TRBJ2-1, the V gene TRBV28; 11 bases align to TRBD2. CDR3 size: 14 residues. The germline V gene encodes CDR1 MDHEN and CDR2 SYDVKM. Trimming removed 2 bases from V and 8 bases from J; junction bases left unmatched: 2.

V gene TRBV5-1 combines with J gene TRBJ2-7; the D gene is possibly TRBD2 (6 bases). Trimming left V 4 bases short and J 0 bases short, with 20 bases between. CDR3 length equals 17 residues. Germline values: CDR1 SGHRS, CDR2 YFSETQ. The CDR3 loop is CASSPQRGRDLSYEQYF. CDR3 coding DNA: TGCGCCAGCAGCCCCCAGAGAGGGCGGGACCTCTCCTACGAGCAGTACTTC.

The chain is built from TRBV28 and TRBJ2-7; maybe TRBD2 (6 bases). The CDR3 runs 14 residues. The V gene's germline CDR1 is MDHEN and CDR2 SYDVKM. Between the trimmed V and J ends, which lost 6 bases and 1 base, there was a span of 13 bases. The CDR3 spells CASSPGTFSYEQYF. CDR3 bases: TGTGCCAGCAGCCCCGGGACTTTTTCCTACGAGCAGTACTTC.

CDR3 sequence: CASSDRQGALSNTEAFF. CDR3 nucleotides: TGTGCCAGCAGTGACCGCCAGGGGGCCCTTTCGAACACTGAAGCTTTCTTT. This chain connects TRBV2 to TRBJ1-1; 8 bases agree with TRBD1. This CDR3 comprises 17 residues. V shed 3 bases, J shed 1 base, and the junction held 10 bases outside the gene matches. Per germline, CDR1 SNHLY and CDR2 FYNNEI. The entire variable domain, with the rest obtained from reference TRBV2 and TRBJ1-1, is as follows: EPEVTQTPSHQVTQMGQEVILRCVPISNHLYFYWYRQILGQKVEFLVSFYNNEISEKSEIFDDQFSVERPDGSNFTLKIRSTKLEDSAMYFCASSDRQGALSNTEAFFGQGTRLTVV.

This clone occurred once. The chain recombines TRBV4-3 with TRBJ1-1; 7 nucleotides align to TRBD1. V gave up 3 bases and J gave up 1 base; unmatched junction bases: 5. Germline V gene lookup returns CDR1 LGHNA and CDR2 YSLEER. The CDR3 is 15 amino acids. The CDR3 is CASSQEGARNTEAFF. The CDR3 DNA reads as TGCGCCAGCAGCCAGGAGGGGGCGAGGAACACTGAAGCTTTCTTT.

The gene calls are TRBV30 and TRBJ1-2, with TRBD1 identical over 9 bases. Germline CDR1 and CDR2: GTSNPN and SVGIG (reference sequence). Trimming removed 0 bases from V and 4 bases from J; junction bases left unmatched: 6. This CDR3 is 15 amino acids long. Here the CDR3 DNA reads TGTGCCTGGAGTGTGGGGACAGGGAAAGGCTATGGCTACACCTTC. Its protein is CAWSVGTGKGYGYTF. The variable domain in full, completed from reference TRBV30 and TRBJ1-2, reads SQTIHQWPATLVQPVGSPLSLECTVEGTSNPNLYWYRQAAGRGLQLLFYSVGIGQISSEVPQNLSASRPQDRQFILSSKKLLLSDSGFYLCAWSVGTGKGYGYTFGSGTRLTVV.

CDR3 in amino acids: CASSRTGDGYTF. The CDR3 bases are TGTGCCAGCAGCCGGACAGGGGATGGCTACACCTTC. The chain couples TRBV5-4 to TRBJ1-2, with TRBD1 matching over 9 bases. The CDR3 runs 12 residues. The trim removed 4 bases at V and 6 bases at J, leaving 1 base unmatched. Germline V lookup: CDR1 SGHNT, CDR2 YYREEE (reference sequence).

The chain has TRBV4-1 and TRBJ2-7; D remains ambiguous. The V and J ends lost 1 base and 5 bases respectively, with 9 bases between them. Germline V CDR1 and CDR2: MGHRA, YSYEKL. This CDR3 has 13 amino acids. CDR3 protein: CASSQVEADEQYF. DNA of the CDR3: TGCGCCAGCAGCCAAGTCGAGGCGGACGAGCAGTACTTC.

V gene TRBV25-1 combines with J gene TRBJ1-4; D gene unclear. The CDR3 is 13 amino acids. Germline CDR1 is MGHDK and CDR2 is SYGVNS. Trimming took 4 bases from V and 16 from J, leaving 19 bases between them. The CDR3 sequence is CASSVYHGRPQFF. The CDR3 DNA reads as TGTGCCAGCAGTGTATATCATGGGCGCCCGCAGTTTTTT.

This chain links TRBV7-2 with TRBJ1-1; TRBD1 matches 7 bases. This CDR3 comprises 15 residues. Germline-derived CDR1 and CDR2 are SGHTA and FQGNSA. J was trimmed by 1 base and V by 2 bases; bases with no gene match: 4. CDR3 sequence: CASSLRQGENTEAFF. The CDR3 DNA reads as TGTGCCAGCAGCTTAAGGCAGGGGGAGAACACTGAAGCTTTCTTT.

The chain carries TRBV11-2 and TRBJ1-1, with 9 bases matching TRBD1. The trim removed 3 bases at V and 1 base at J, leaving 9 bases unmatched. The germline V gene has CDR1 SGHAT and CDR2 FQNNGV. There are 17 residues in the CDR3. The CDR3 region is CASSFSRTGEKNTEAFF. CDR3 nucleotide sequence: TGTGCCAGCAGCTTTTCACGGACAGGGGAGAAGAACACTGAAGCTTTCTTT.

As DNA, the CDR3 is TGTGCCAGCAGCCTATCCGGGACAGGGCTGGGCAATGAGCAGTTCTTC. It yields the protein CASSLSGTGLGNEQFF. V and J are TRBV11-2 and TRBJ2-1; 9 bases map to TRBD1. V lost 5 bases and J lost 6; bases outside the gene matches: 11. The germline V gene has CDR1 SGHAT and CDR2 FQNNGV. The CDR3 runs 16 residues.

The J gene is TRBJ1-1, the V gene TRBV25-1; D might be TRBD1 (6 bases). This CDR3 is built from 14 residues. V lost 2 bases and J lost 1, with 8 bases in between. Germline lookup yields CDR1 MGHDK and CDR2 SYGVNS. The CDR3 loop is CASSEARGNTEAFF. The CDR3 DNA is TGTGCCAGCAGTGAAGCCAGGGGGAACACTGAAGCTTTCTTT.

This clone was seen only a few times. The chain has TRBV6-5 and TRBJ1-6; no definite D call. V was shortened by 2 bases and J by 7 bases, with 9 bases between the two germline ends. Germline V lookup: CDR1 MNHEY, CDR2 SVGAGI. The CDR3 consists of 14 residues. CDR3 nucleotide sequence: TGTGCCAGCAGTTACCTACAGCCCAATTCACCCCTCCACTTT. As protein: CASSYLQPNSPLHF.